These 6 T cell receptor beta chains originate from one sample sequenced in a study of blood T cell repertoires in COVID-19 (dated by TCRdb to 2020 to 2022). The receptor library was made with the immunoSEQ multiplex PCR assay. The immuneACCESS repertoire file appears here via TCRdb, limited to in-frame rearrangements. These files lack a portion of the clones; in checked studies, under half of the deficit traces to unresolved V genes, and the cause of the others is not known. This sample lists 170,000 or so clones; approximately 88% were detected once. Roughly 9% of the sample is in the top ten clones. The source material was PBMCs or T cells enriched from blood (not recorded which). Receptors originate from a woman between 18 and 29 years old who had recovered from COVID-19.

The J gene is TRBJ2-7, the V gene TRBV5-4, with D perhaps TRBD2 (7 bases). The CDR3 totals 15 residues. CDR1 is SGHNT, CDR2 YYREEE, per germline (reference sequence). Trimming cost V 4 bases and J 2 bases, with 16 bases left between them. For the CDR3, the DNA is TGTGCCAGCAGCCTGCTGTCCGGGGGGCCCTACGAGCAGTACTTC. As protein: CASSLLSGGPYEQYF.

The DNA for the CDR3 is TGTGCCAGCAGTTTCAGTCCTGTCCCGTGGGAGCAGTACTTC. It translates to CASSFSPVPWEQYF. The rearrangement uses TRBV28 and TRBJ2-7; D is uncertain. This CDR3 has 14 residues. Germline CDR1 reads MDHEN; CDR2 reads SYDVKM. V lost 3 bases to trimming and J lost 7 bases, with 16 bases between them. Drawing the rest from reference TRBV28 and TRBJ2-7, the complete variable domain is DVKVTQSSRYLVKRTGEKVFLECVQDMDHENMFWYRQDPGLGLRLIYFSYDVKMKEKGDIPEGYSVSREKKERFSLILESASTNQTSMYLCASSFSPVPWEQYFGPGTRLTVT.

The V and J genes are TRBV19 and TRBJ1-1; D is unclear. V lost 3 bases, J lost 7 bases, and 12 bases lay in between. CDR3 length: 13 amino acids. CDR1 LNHDA and CDR2 SQIVND come from the germline V gene (reference sequence). This CDR3 reads CASSMVAGYEAFF. The CDR3 nucleotides read TGTGCCAGTAGTATGGTCGCCGGTTATGAAGCTTTCTTT.

J is TRBJ1-4 and V is TRBV5-1; 7 bases fit TRBD1. Germline V gene sequence: CDR1 SGHRS, CDR2 YFSETQ. CDR3 length: 15 amino acids. With V trimmed by 0 bases and J by 4 bases, 3 bases remained unmatched. The CDR3 bases are TGCGCCAGCAGCTTGGCGACAGGGAGTAATGAAAAACTGTTTTTT. As protein: CASSLATGSNEKLFF. Complete variable domain (other parts from reference TRBV5-1 and TRBJ1-4): KAGVTQTPRYLIKTRGQQVTLSCSPISGHRSVSWYQQTPGQGLQFLFEYFSETQRNKGNFPGRFSGRQFSNSRSEMNVSTLELGDSALYLCASSLATGSNEKLFFGSGTQLSVL.

This chain connects TRBV1 to TRBJ1-1. TRBV1 is designated a pseudogene. This CDR3 has 15 residues. The DNA of the CDR3 is TGCACCAGCAGCCACCATGTCCCCTACAACCCGGGAGCTTTCTTT. Its translation is CTSSHHVPYNPGAFF.

J is TRBJ1-1 and V is TRBV4-2; perhaps TRBD1 as D (5 bases). Per germline, CDR1 LGHNA and CDR2 YNFKEQ. Trimming took off 4 bases at V and 4 bases at J, with 16 bases between the two ends. This CDR3 is built from 15 residues. This chain's CDR3 is CASSLASGVGTEAFF. CDR3 bases: TGTGCCAGCAGCCTAGCTTCGGGGGTTGGCACTGAAGCTTTCTTT.